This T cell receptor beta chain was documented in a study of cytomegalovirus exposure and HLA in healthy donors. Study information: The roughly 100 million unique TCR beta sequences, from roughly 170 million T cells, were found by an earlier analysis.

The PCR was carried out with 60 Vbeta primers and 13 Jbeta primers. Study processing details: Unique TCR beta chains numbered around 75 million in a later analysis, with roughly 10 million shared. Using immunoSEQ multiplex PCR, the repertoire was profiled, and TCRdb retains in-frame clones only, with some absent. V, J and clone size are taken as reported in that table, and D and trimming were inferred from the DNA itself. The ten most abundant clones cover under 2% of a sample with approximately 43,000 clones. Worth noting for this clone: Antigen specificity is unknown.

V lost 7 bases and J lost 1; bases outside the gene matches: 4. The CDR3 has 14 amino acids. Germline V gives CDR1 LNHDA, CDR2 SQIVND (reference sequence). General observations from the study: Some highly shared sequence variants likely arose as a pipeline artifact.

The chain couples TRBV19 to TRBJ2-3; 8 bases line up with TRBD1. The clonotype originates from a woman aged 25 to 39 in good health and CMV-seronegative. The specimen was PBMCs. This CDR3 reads CASKDRVGTDTQYF. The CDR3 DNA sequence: TGTGCCAGTAAGGACAGGGTGGGCACAGATACGCAGTATTTT.